These T cell receptor beta chains were read from a single sample in a study of spatial heterogeneity in lung cancer. TCRdb itself ran the 5' RACE reads through MiXCR, one entry per CDR3 protein. The repertoire consists of thousands of distinct CDR3 sequences, with 6% to 7% occurring once and the leading ten covering 18%. The material was lung tumor tissue, obtained at surgery. These receptors all stem from a female donor with early-stage non-small cell lung cancer. The CDR3 runs from the conserved cysteine through the conserved F or W. A D gene is named only where the DNA matches it firmly. For some rows the clone size is stated as once, few or many, or as a class when expanded; others skip it.

v_gene	d_gene	j_gene	len	abundance	CDR3nt	CDR3aa
TRBV7-2	TRBD1	TRBJ1-2	14	medium-sized	TGTGCCAGCAGCCTTGGACAGGACTACTATGGCTACACCTTC	CASSLGQDYYGYTF
TRBV27	-	TRBJ2-7	14	few	TGTGCCAGCAGTTTAGAACTAAAGGGATCCGAGCAGTACTTC	CASSLELKGSEQYF
TRBV28	TRBD1	TRBJ1-1	13	many	TGTGCCAGCACCCCCGGGACAGGGTGGTATGCTTTCTTT	CASTPGTGWYAFF
TRBV28	TRBD1	TRBJ2-5	16	many	TGTGCCAGCAGTAAAATAGGCAGGGGGCGGAAAGAGACCCAGTACTTC	CASSKIGRGRKETQYF
TRBV25-1	TRBD2	TRBJ2-2	22	many	TGTGCCAGCAGTGAAGTGGGCCAGGGGCTGGGTAGCGGGAGGGCCAGGACCGGGGAGCTGTTTTTT	CASSEVGQGLGSGRARTGELFF
TRBV27	-	TRBJ2-2	15	many	TGTGCCAGCAGTTTGACAACGGGAGCGGCCGGGGAGCTGTTTTTT	CASSLTTGAAGELFF
TRBV6-5	TRBD2	TRBJ2-5	12	many	TGTGCCAGCAGACCACAAGCGGGGGACCACTACTTC	CASRPQAGDHYF
TRBV29-1	TRBD2	TRBJ2-3	16	many	TGCAGCGTTGAAAGGCTAGCGGGAGGAACCACAGATACGCAGTATTTT	CSVERLAGGTTDTQYF
TRBV4-2	TRBD2	TRBJ2-1	15	medium-sized	TGTGCCAGCAGCCAAGGACTAGCGGGAGTCACCGAGCAGTTCTTC	CASSQGLAGVTEQFF
TRBV4-1	TRBD2	TRBJ2-1	16	many	TGCGCCAGCACGCGAGGTCTAGCGGAAATCTACAATGAGCAGTTCTTC	CASTRGLAEIYNEQFF
TRBV4-2	-	TRBJ2-7	14	medium-sized	TGTGCCAGCAGCCAAGGCCCGAAGGGGTACGAGCAGTACTTC	CASSQGPKGYEQYF
TRBV10-3	-	TRBJ1-4	16	medium-sized	TGTGCCATCAGTGAGTCCAGGGACGCAACTAATGAAAAACTGTTTTTT	CAISESRDATNEKLFF
TRBV2	-	TRBJ2-2	13	many	TGTGCCAGCAGTGGACTCAACACCGGGGAGCTGTTTTTT	CASSGLNTGELFF
TRBV10-3	TRBD1	TRBJ1-3	13	many	TGTGCCAGCCGACAGGGCCCTGGAAACACCATATATTTT	CASRQGPGNTIYF
TRBV12-3/TRBV12-4	-	TRBJ2-2	11	few	TGTGCCAGTCGGCTTACCGGGGAGCTGTTTTTT	CASRLTGELFF
TRBV12-3/TRBV12-4	-	TRBJ2-2	13	many	TGTGCCAGCAGTCCCAGGTCCGCCGGGGAGCTGTTTTTT	CASSPRSAGELFF
TRBV2	TRBD2	TRBJ2-1	13	medium-sized	TGTGCCAGCAGTGGATTAGCGGGGAATGAGCAGTTCTTC	CASSGLAGNEQFF
TRBV28	-	TRBJ2-1	14	many	TGTGCCAGCACTAGGGGGAGGGCCTACAATGAGCAGTTCTTC	CASTRGRAYNEQFF
TRBV28	-	TRBJ2-3	13	many	TGTGCCACTACTAGCCTCAGCACAGATACGCAGTATTTT	CATTSLSTDTQYF
TRBV28	-	TRBJ1-2	16	medium-sized	TGTGCCAGCAGTAAAGGGGAGACTACAATCTCCTATGGCTACACCTTC	CASSKGETTISYGYTF
TRBV18	-	TRBJ1-6	16	many	TGTGCCAGCTCACCGAGCCAAGCAAGTAATAATTCACCCCTCCACTTT	CASSPSQASNNSPLHF
TRBV7-3	-	TRBJ1-2	13	-	TGTGCCAGCAGCTTCGGGGGCGGCTATGGCTACACCTTC	CASSFGGGYGYTF
TRBV7-2	-	TRBJ2-2	15	many	TGTGCCAGCAGCTTAGTCTTGGCAGTTCCCGGGGAGCTGTTTTTT	CASSLVLAVPGELFF
TRBV11-2	-	TRBJ1-2	11	many	TGTGCCAGCAGCGTTGGTACGTCGCTGCAATTC	CASSVGTSLQF
TRBV2	TRBD1	TRBJ2-1	14	medium-sized	TGTGCCAGGGGACCGACAGGGGAAAACAATGAGCAGTTCTTC	CARGPTGENNEQFF
TRBV27	-	TRBJ1-2	15	medium-sized	TGTGCCAGCAGTTTATCAACGGGGGGGAACTATGGCTACACCTTC	CASSLSTGGNYGYTF